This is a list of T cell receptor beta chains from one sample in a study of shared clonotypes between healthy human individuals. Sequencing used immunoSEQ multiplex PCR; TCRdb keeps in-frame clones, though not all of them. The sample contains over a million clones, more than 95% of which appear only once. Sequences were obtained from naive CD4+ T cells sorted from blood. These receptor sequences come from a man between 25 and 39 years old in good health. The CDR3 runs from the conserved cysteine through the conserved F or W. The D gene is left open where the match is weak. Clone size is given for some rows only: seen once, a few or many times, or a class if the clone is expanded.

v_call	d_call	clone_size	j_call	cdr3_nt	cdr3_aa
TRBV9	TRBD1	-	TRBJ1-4	TGTGCCAGCAGCTCCTCGACAGGGTTGAATGAAAAACTGTTTTTT	CASSSSTGLNEKLFF
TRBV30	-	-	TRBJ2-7	TGTGCCTGGAGTGTAATCCAGGGTGGGCGGGGCGAGCAGTACTTC	CAWSVIQGGRGEQYF
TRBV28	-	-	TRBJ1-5	TGTGCCAGCAGTTTAACAGGGCTGGGCAATCAGCCCCAGCATTTT	CASSLTGLGNQPQHF
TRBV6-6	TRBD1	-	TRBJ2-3	TGTGCCAGCAGTTACTCTTTGGGACAGGGAAATATAGCGCAGTATTTT	CASSYSLGQGNIAQYF
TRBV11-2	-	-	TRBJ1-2	TGTGCCAGCAGCTCCGACCCGGCAGGGCGATCTAACTATGGCTACACCTTC	CASSSDPAGRSNYGYTF
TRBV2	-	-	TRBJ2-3	TGTGCCAACTCCGACTTCACAGATACGCAGTATTTT	CANSDFTDTQYF
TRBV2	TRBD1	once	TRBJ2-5	TGTGCCAGCAGTGCCCTAGACCCGGGACAGGGGCAAGAGACCCAGTACTTC	CASSALDPGQGQETQYF
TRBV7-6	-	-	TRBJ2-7	TGTGCCAGCAGCTTAGGCCCAGCGACCTTTAACGAGCAGTACTTC	CASSLGPATFNEQYF
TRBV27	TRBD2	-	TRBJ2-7	TGTGCCACCAAGATTTGGACTAGCGGGAGTCCGAGCTCCTACGAGCAGTACTTC	CATKIWTSGSPSSYEQYF
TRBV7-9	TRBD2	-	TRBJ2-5	TGTGCCAGCAGCCAGGAGGTAGCGGGCCCGGGTCGAGGGTCCCAGTACTTC	CASSQEVAGPGRGSQYF
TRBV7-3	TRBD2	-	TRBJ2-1	TGTGCCAGCAGCTTAACGTCGGCGGGAGGAATTCTCGCCTACAATGAGCAGTTCTTC	CASSLTSAGGILAYNEQFF
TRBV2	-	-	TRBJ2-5	TGTGCCAGCGGGCACAGTAGAATTCAAGAGACCCAGTACTTC	CASGHSRIQETQYF
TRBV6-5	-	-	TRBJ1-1	TGTGCCAGCAGTCGCGACCTTAACACTGAAGCTTTCTTT	CASSRDLNTEAFF
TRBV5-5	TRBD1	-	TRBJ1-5	TGTGCCAGCAGCTTAAGGGACAGCCACAATCAGCCCCAGCATTTT	CASSLRDSHNQPQHF
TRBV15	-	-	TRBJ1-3	TGTGCCACCAGCAGAGGTACAGGGAGCTCTGGAAACACCATATATTTT	CATSRGTGSSGNTIYF
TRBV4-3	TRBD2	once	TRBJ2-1	TGCGCCAGCAGCCAAGGGACTAGCGGGATGAGGGATGAGCAGTTCTTC	CASSQGTSGMRDEQFF
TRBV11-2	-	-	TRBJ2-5	TGTGCCAGCCTCTGGCAGAACCAAGAGACCCAGTACTTC	CASLWQNQETQYF
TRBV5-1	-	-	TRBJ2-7	TGCGCCAGCAGCGGGGACACCCACCTCTCCGAGCAGTACTTC	CASSGDTHLSEQYF
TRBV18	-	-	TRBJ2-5	TGTGCCAGCTCACCAGCAGACATTACCCAGTACTTC	CASSPADITQYF
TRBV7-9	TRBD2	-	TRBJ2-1	TGTGCCAGCAGCTTAGGCCTAGCGGGAATCTACAATGAGCAGTTCTTC	CASSLGLAGIYNEQFF
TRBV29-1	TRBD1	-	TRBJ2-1	TGCAGCTCCGGGACAGGGAGTGGCAATGAGCAGTTCTTC	CSSGTGSGNEQFF
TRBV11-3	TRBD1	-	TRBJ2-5	TGTGCCAGCAGCATTACAGGGGACGGGACCCAGTACTTC	CASSITGDGTQYF
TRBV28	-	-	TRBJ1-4	TGTGCCAGCAGTTCTCCTGTCCCGGGTGAAAAACTGTTTTTT	CASSSPVPGEKLFF
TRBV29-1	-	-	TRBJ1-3	TGCAGCGTTGAATCATTATCTGGAAACACCATATATTTT	CSVESLSGNTIYF
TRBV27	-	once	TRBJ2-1	TGTGCCAGCAGCACCTCCGAGTCGGTACGCTCCTACAATGAGCAGTTCTTC	CASSTSESVRSYNEQFF